These T cell receptor beta chains were read from a single sample in a study of cytomegalovirus exposure and HLA in healthy donors. This table comes from immunoSEQ multiplex PCR, and its TCRdb copy is limited to in-frame clones, with some not included. The sample has more than 95,000 clones, around 74% seen once. Sequencing was performed on PBMCs. These receptors came from a man in his forties or fifties in good health and CMV-seronegative. Both conserved end residues are part of each CDR3. Each record gives: CDR3 length, V gene, J gene, CDR3 protein.

>15|TRBV2|TRBJ1-5
CASSPVTGEGQPQHF
>14|TRBV30|TRBJ2-7
CAWNTDSTRLEQYF
>10|TRBV6-1|TRBJ2-7
CASTGYEQYF
>16|TRBV2|TRBJ1-5
CASKQGLRTLNQPQHF
>16|TRBV5-1|TRBJ1-1
CASSLNGQGEETEAFF
>14|TRBV5-4|TRBJ2-7
CASSRTGFAYEQYF
>14|TRBV7-9|TRBJ2-5
CASSLSGAYETQYF
>14|TRBV7-6|TRBJ1-2
CASSPSREVGGYTF
>14|TRBV14|TRBJ2-5
CASSQDLRSETQYF
>13|TRBV6-1|TRBJ2-7
CASTGTEFYEQYF
>14|TRBV6-5|TRBJ1-5
CASSPEYSNQPQHF
>13|TRBV4-1|TRBJ2-7
CASSLDRDYEQYF
>14|TRBV19|TRBJ2-1
CASRWGGSYNEQFF
>14|TRBV7-9|TRBJ1-4
CASSKGQGSEKLFF
>16|TRBV7-2|TRBJ2-5
CASSLGPGGVQETQYF
>14|TRBV7-2|TRBJ1-1
CASRTDRPNTEAFF
>14|TRBV2|TRBJ2-2
CASSRQGSPGELFF
>13|TRBV7-3|TRBJ2-3
CASSPPSVDTQYF
>13|TRBV18|TRBJ1-2
CASSPGTGEGYTF
>16|TRBV7-6|TRBJ1-1
CASSLARGQAIQGAFF
>15|TRBV7-9|TRBJ2-2
CASSPGTQNTGELFF
>13|TRBV29-1|TRBJ1-2
CSVVDRGGYGYTF
>15|TRBV6-6|TRBJ1-1
CASRPGGGQNTEAFF
>11|TRBV7-8|TRBJ1-5
CASSGRGPQHF
>15|TRBV19|TRBJ2-1
CASSIGGGVNNEQFF
>17|TRBV7-9|TRBJ1-2
CASSLGKLGQGVNGYTF
>14|TRBV28|TRBJ1-5
CASSLAAGVRPQHF
>14|TRBV7-3|TRBJ2-1
CASSLKGGLDEQFF
>15|TRBV28|TRBJ1-5
CASFKSGGVNQPQHF
>17|TRBV4-3|TRBJ2-1
CASSQRNSGGMYNEQFF
>15|TRBV6-5|TRBJ1-5
CASSRGTASNQPQHF
>16|TRBV5-1|TRBJ2-3
CASSLRDSGAGDTQYF
>17|TRBV19|TRBJ2-1
CASSGNLGQGAWNEQFF
>15|TRBV29-1|TRBJ1-1
CSVDTGTGVFTEAFF
>13|TRBV6-5|TRBJ1-1
CASNPTGGTEAFF
>14|TRBV7-2|TRBJ2-7
CASSFDRGPYEQYF
>12|TRBV29-1|TRBJ2-7
CSVEDGTYEQYF
>16|TRBV5-6|TRBJ2-1
CASSRVGRDSYNEQFF
>14|TRBV29-1|TRBJ2-3
CSVDPTSFTDTQYF
>15|TRBV5-6|TRBJ1-2
CASSGSGGLNYGYTF
>14|TRBV29-1|TRBJ1-2
CSVATGGLSYGYTF
>16|TRBV6-6|TRBJ2-1
CASSYQGWGGYNEQFF
>15|TRBV4-1|TRBJ1-2
CASSLDPGSDYGYTF
>14|TRBV7-3|TRBJ1-2
CASSSEQGARGYTF
>16|TRBV27|TRBJ1-5
CASSLSSTVSNQPQHF
>12|TRBV4-1|TRBJ2-5
CASSQDEKTQYF
>13|TRBV5-1|TRBJ1-3
CASSSDRLNTIYF
>11|TRBV6-5|TRBJ2-7
CASSTSNEQYF
>15|TRBV6-4|TRBJ2-1
CASSDAKSSYNEQFF
>14|TRBV9|TRBJ2-7
CASRAPLGCHEQYF
>12|TRBV19|TRBJ1-2
CASSLQGAYPTF